The TCR beta chain described here comes from a study of blood T cell repertoires in COVID-19 (dated by TCRdb to 2019 to 2021). Background on the whole study: Collaborator samples came from the United States, Italy and Spain and covered acute and convalescent phases of COVID-19. The samples were drawn from two sources: the first 160 participants of the ongoing ImmuneRACE study, and 950 to 1,500 subjects contributed by 6 global collaborators. Nearly every sample came with metadata listing a de-identified subject ID, COVID-19 status, age in years and sex. Where available, HLA class I and class II types were obtained from metadata supplied by the sample provider rather than from assay-based typing. Subjects who had been exposed to COVID-19, were actively infected with it, or had recovered from it provided the deeply sampled blood TCRbeta repertoires that made up the dataset. The prospective study material was composed of cDNA or gDNA derived from T cells, B-cell-depleted T cells, or PBMCs. The repertoires were released in a freely available public database intended as a resource for research on the immune response to SARS-CoV-2. General findings and caveats noted by the study authors: How much clinical and demographic metadata was included differed by source and by participant, and the metadata was provided uncurated.

A second Seattle source provided samples from volunteer blood donors who had recovered from COVID-19. Each collaborating institution followed its own protocols to collect whole blood in K2EDTA tubes. For TCRbeta analysis, collaborators shipped samples as frozen whole blood, isolated PBMCs, or DNA extracted from either of those sample types. CDR1 is given as MNHEY and CDR2 as SVGAGI, both from the germline V gene. Trimming removed 5 bases from V and 3 bases from J; the gene matches leave 6 bases unexplained. There are 15 amino acids in the CDR3, from cysteine to phenylalanine inclusive. The retained sequence is limited to the CDR3, 45 bases, with the frame set at the first base. The immunoSEQ Assay, a bias-controlled multiplex PCR, was used to amplify TCRbeta CDR3 regions from genomic DNA. From the authors' description of their analysis: The number of nucleated cells in each sample was estimated by amplification of reference gene primers within the assay. To quantify the absolute abundance of each unique TCRbeta CDR3 rearrangement, sequence reads were collapsed and filtered. For each sample, productive Simpson clonality was calculated by taking the square root of Simpson's diversity index across productive rearrangements. Here the immuneACCESS table is served through TCRdb, limited to in-frame sequences with V and J called. Missing clones are a known gap in these copies; in checked studies unresolved V genes cover under half, and the rest lacks a known reason. The DNA gave D and trimming, while V, J and clone size come from that table. In all, the sample holds 250,000 to 350,000 clones, and more than 70% of those were seen once. The biggest ten clones account for roughly 7.1% of the sample.

Of note for this clone: Its antigen target is currently unknown. Base qualities are not provided; no much larger clone lies one nucleotide away.

This TCR came from a woman aged 50 to 65 who had recovered from COVID-19. The chain is made from TRBV6-5 and TRBJ2-1; 8 bases in between match TRBD2. The sample was peripheral blood. In nucleotide form, the sequence is TGTGCCAGCAGTAGATCCGGGACTAGCTACAATGAGCAGTTCTTC. This codes for CASSRSGTSYNEQFF.